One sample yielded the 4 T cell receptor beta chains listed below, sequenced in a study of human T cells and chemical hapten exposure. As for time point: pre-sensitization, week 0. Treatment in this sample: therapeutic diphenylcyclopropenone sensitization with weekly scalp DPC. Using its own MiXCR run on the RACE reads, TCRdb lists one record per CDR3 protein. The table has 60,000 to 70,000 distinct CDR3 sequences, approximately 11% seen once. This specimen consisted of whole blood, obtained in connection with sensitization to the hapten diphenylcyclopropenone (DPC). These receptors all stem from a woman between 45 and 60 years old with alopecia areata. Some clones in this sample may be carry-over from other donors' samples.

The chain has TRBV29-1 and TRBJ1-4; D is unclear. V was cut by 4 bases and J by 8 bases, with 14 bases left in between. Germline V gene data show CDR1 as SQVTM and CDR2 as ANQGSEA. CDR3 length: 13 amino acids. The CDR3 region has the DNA TGCAGCGTTGGGAAGCAGAGGGAGGAAAAACTGTTTTTT. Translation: CSVGKQREEKLFF.

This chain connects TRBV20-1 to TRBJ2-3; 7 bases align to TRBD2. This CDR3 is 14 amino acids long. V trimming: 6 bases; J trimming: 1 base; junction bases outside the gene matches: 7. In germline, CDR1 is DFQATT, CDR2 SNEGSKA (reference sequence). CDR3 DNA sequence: TGCAGTGCCGAGCGGGAAAGGGGCACAGATACGCAGTATTTT. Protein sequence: CSAERERGTDTQYF.

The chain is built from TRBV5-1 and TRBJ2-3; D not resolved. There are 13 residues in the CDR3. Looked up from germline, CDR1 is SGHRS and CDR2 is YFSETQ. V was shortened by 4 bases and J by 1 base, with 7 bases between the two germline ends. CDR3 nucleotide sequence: TGCGCCAGCAGCGCGCAGGGCACAGATACGCAGTATTTT. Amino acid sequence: CASSAQGTDTQYF.

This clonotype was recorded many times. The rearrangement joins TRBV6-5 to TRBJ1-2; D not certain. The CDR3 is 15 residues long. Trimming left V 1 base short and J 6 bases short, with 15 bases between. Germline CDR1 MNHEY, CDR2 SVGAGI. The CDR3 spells CASSYYRQVAHGYTF. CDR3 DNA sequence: TGTGCCAGCAGTTACTATCGCCAGGTCGCCCATGGCTACACCTTC.